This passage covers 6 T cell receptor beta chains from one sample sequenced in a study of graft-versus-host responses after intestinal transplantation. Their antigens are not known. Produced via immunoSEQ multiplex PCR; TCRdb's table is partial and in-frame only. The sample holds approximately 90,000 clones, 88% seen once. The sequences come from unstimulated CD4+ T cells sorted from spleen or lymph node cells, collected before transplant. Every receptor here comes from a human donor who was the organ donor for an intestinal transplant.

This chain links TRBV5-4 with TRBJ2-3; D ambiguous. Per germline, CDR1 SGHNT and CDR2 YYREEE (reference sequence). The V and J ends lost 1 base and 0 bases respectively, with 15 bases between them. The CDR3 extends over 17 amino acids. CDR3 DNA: TGTGCCAGCAGCTTGATTGTCTTGGCCGCTAGCACAGATACGCAGTATTTT. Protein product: CASSLIVLAASTDTQYF. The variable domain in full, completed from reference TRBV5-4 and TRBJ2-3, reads ETGVTQSPTHLIKTRGQQVTLRCSSQSGHNTVSWYQQALGQGPQFIFQYYREEENGRGNFPPRFSGLQFPNYSSELNVNALELDDSALYLCASSLIVLAASTDTQYFGPGTRLTVL.

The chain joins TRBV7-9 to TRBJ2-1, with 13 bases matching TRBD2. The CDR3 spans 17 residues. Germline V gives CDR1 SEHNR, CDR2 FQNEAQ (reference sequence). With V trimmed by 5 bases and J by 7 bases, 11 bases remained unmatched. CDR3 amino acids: CASSPTSGRAGRNEQFF. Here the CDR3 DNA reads TGTGCCAGCAGCCCAACTAGCGGGAGGGCCGGTAGAAATGAGCAGTTCTTC.

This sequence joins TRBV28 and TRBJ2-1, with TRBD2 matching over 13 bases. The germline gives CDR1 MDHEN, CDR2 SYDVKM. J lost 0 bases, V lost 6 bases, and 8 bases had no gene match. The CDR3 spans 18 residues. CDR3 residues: CASSRTSGRANSYNEQFF. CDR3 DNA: TGTGCCAGCAGCCGAACTAGCGGGAGGGCCAACTCCTACAATGAGCAGTTCTTC.

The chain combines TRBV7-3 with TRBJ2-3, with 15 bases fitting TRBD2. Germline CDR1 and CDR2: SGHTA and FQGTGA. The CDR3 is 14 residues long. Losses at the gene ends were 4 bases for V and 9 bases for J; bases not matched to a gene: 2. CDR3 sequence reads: CASSSGTSGGTQYF. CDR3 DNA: TGTGCCAGCAGCTCCGGGACTAGCGGGGGGACGCAGTATTTT.

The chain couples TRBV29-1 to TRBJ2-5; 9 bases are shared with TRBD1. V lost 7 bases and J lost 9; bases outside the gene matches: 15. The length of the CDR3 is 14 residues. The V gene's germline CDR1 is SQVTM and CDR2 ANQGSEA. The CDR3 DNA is TGCAGCGGCTACGACTCGGGACAGGGCTTATCCCAGTACTTC. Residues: CSGYDSGQGLSQYF.

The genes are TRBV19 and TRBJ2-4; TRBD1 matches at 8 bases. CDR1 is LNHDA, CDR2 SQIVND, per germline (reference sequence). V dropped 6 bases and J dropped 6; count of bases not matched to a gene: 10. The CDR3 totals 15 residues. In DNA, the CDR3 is TGTGCCAGTAGGCATGGACAGGGCCGTACAAACATTCAGTACTTC. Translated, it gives CASRHGQGRTNIQYF.